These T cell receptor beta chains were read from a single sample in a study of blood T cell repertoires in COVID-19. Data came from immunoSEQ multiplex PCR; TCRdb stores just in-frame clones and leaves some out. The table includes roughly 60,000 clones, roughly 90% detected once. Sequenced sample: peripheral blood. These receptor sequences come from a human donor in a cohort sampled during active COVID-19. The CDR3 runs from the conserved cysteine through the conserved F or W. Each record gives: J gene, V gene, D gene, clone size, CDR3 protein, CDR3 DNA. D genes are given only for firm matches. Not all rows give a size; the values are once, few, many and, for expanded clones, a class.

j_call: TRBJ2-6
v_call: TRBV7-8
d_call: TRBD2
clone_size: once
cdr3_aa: CASSFPGGSVLTF
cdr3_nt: TGTGCCAGCAGCTTTCCCGGCGGGAGCGTCCTGACTTTC

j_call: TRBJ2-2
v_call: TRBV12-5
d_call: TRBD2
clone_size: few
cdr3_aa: CASGLPRGGSTGELFF
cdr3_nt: TGTGCTAGTGGTCTACCCCGTGGCGGGAGCACCGGGGAGCTGTTTTTT

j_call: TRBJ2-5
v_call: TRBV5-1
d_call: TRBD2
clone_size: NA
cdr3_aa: CASSLGILAGRKETQYF
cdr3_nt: TGCGCCAGCAGCTTGGGTATCCTAGCGGGTCGAAAAGAGACCCAGTACTTC

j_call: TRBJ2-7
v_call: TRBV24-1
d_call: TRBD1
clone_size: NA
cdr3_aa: CATSDFLGGDEQYF
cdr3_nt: TGTGCCACCAGTGATTTTCTAGGGGGCGACGAGCAGTACTTC

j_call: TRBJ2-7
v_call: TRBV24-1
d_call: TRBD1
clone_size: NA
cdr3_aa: CATSPRDRVYEQYF
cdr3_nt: TGTGCCACCAGTCCCCGGGACAGGGTCTACGAGCAGTACTTC

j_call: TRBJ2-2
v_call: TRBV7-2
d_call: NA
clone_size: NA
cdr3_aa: CASSLYPGRGSTGELFF
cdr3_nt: TGTGCCAGCAGCTTATACCCGGGTAGGGGGTCCACCGGGGAGCTGTTTTTT

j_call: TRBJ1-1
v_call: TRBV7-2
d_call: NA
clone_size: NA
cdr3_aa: CASSFSGTEAFF
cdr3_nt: TGTGCCAGCAGCTTCTCGGGCACTGAAGCTTTCTTT

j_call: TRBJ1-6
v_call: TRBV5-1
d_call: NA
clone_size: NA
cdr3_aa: CASSPIGREDSPLHF
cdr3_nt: TGCGCCAGCAGCCCCATTGGACGGGAGGATTCACCCCTCCACTTT

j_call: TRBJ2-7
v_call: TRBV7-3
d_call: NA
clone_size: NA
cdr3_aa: CASSLKAGGYYEQYF
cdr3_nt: TGTGCCAGCAGCTTAAAGGCAGGAGGGTACTACGAGCAGTACTTC

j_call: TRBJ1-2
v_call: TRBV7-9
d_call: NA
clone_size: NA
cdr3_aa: CASSPQGNGYTF
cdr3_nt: TGTGCCAGCAGCCCCCAGGGGAACGGCTACACCTTC

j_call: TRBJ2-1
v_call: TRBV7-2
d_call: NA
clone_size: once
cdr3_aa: CASSEIVGSYNEQFF
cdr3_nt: TGTGCCAGCAGCGAAATAGTTGGCTCCTACAATGAGCAGTTCTTC

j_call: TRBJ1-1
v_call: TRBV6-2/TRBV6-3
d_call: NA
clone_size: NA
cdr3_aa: CASSLQIASPIEAFF
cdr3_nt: TGTGCCAGCAGTCTTCAAATCGCGTCACCCATTGAAGCTTTCTTT

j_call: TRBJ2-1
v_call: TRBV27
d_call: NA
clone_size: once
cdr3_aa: CASTSDSIKYNEQFF
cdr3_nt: TGTGCCAGCACCTCGGACTCGATAAAATACAATGAGCAGTTCTTC

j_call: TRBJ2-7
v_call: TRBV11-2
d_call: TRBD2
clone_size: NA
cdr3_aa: CASRLAGRAYEQYF
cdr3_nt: TGTGCCAGCAGACTAGCGGGGAGAGCCTACGAGCAGTACTTC

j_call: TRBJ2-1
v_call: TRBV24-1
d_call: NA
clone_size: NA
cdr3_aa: CATSDQTGEQFF
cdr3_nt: TGTGCCACCAGTGACCAGACAGGTGAGCAGTTCTTC

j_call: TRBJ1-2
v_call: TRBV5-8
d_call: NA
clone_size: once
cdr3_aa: CASSLGQGNVNYGYTF
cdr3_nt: TGTGCCAGCAGCTTGGGGCAGGGGAACGTAAACTATGGCTACACCTTC

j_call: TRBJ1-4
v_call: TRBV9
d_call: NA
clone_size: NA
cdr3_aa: CASSVGSGVTNEKLFF
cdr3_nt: TGTGCCAGCAGCGTAGGTTCGGGGGTTACTAATGAAAAACTGTTTTTT

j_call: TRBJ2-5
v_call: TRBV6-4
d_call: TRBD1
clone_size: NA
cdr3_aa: CASSATGGQETQYF
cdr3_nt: TGTGCCAGCAGCGCCACAGGGGGCCAGGAGACCCAGTACTTC

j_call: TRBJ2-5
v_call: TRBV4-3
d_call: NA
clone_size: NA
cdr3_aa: CASSQDWRDQETQYF
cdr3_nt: TGCGCCAGCAGCCAAGATTGGCGGGACCAAGAGACCCAGTACTTC

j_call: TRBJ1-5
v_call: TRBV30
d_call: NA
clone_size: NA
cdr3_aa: CAWNTGYNSNQPQHF
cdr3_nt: TGTGCCTGGAATACAGGGTACAATAGCAATCAGCCCCAGCATTTT

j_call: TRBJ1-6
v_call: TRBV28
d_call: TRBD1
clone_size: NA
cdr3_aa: CASTLDRGHHWALHF
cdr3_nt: TGTGCCAGCACCCTGGACAGGGGGCACCATTGGGCCCTCCACTTT

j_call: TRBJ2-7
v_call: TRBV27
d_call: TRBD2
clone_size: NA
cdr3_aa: CASSLDGRGPMLYF
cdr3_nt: TGTGCCAGCAGTTTAGACGGGAGGGGTCCCATGCTATACTTC

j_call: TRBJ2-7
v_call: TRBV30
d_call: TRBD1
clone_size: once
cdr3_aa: CAWTADRVSYEQYF
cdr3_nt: TGTGCCTGGACGGCGGACAGGGTATCCTACGAGCAGTACTTC

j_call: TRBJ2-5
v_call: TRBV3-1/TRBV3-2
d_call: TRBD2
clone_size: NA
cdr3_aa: CASSQVQRGGRETQYF
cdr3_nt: TGTGCCAGCAGCCAAGTTCAGCGGGGGGGCCGGGAGACCCAGTACTTC

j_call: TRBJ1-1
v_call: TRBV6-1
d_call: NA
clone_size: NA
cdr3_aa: CASSEGTAGMNTEAFF
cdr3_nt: TGTGCCAGCAGTGAGGGAACGGCAGGGATGAACACTGAAGCTTTCTTT

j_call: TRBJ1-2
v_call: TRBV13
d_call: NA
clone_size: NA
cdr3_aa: CASSLTRDSGYGYTF
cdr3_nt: TGTGCCAGCAGCCTCACCCGGGACTCGGGTTATGGCTACACCTTC

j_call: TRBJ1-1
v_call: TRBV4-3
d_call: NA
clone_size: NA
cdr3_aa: CASSQGFWSTEAFF
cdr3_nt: TGCGCCAGCAGCCAAGGTTTCTGGAGCACTGAAGCTTTCTTT

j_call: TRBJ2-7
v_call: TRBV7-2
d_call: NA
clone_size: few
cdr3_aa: CASSLKSGRLLEDEQYF
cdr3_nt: TGTGCCAGCAGCTTAAAGTCAGGCAGACTACTTGAGGACGAGCAGTACTTC

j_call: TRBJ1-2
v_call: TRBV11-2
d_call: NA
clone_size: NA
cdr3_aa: CASSSRRGSDSSYTF
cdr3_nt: TGTGCCAGCAGCTCACGTAGGGGCTCCGACTCCAGCTACACCTTC

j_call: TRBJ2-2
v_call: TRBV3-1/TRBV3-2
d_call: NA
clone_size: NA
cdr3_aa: CASSQGAINTGELFF
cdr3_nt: TGTGCCAGCAGCCAAGGGGCTATAAACACCGGGGAGCTGTTTTTT

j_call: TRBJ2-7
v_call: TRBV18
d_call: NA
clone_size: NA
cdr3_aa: CASSHQKQGYEQYF
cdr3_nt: TGTGCCAGCTCCCACCAAAAACAGGGTTACGAGCAGTACTTC

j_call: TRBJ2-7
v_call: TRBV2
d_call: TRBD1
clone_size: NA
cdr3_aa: CASSDWQGVSYEQYF
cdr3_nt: TGTGCCAGCAGTGACTGGCAGGGGGTCTCCTACGAGCAGTACTTC

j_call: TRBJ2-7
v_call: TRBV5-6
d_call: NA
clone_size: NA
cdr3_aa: CASSLVRQGMGYEQYF
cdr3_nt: TGTGCCAGCAGCTTGGTACGGCAGGGCATGGGCTACGAGCAGTACTTC

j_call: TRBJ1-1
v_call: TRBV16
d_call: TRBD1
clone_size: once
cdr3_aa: CASSRDRGGRTEAFF
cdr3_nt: TGTGCCAGCAGCCGCGACAGGGGAGGTCGGACTGAAGCTTTCTTT

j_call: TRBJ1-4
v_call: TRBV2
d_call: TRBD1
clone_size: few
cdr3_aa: CASAQGAEKLFF
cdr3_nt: TGTGCAAGCGCGCAGGGGGCTGAAAAACTGTTTTTT

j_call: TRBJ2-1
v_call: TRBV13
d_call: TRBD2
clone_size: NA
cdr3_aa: CASSSQTGGPRLAGDEQFF
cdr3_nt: TGTGCCAGCAGCTCGCAAACAGGGGGTCCTCGACTAGCGGGAGATGAGCAGTTCTTC

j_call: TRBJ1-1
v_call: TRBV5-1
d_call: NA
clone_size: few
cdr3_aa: CASSVTGITEAFF
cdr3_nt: TGCGCCAGCAGCGTGACAGGAATCACTGAAGCTTTCTTT

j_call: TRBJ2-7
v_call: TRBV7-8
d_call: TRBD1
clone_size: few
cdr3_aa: CASSLGTGDFYEQYF
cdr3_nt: TGTGCCAGCAGCTTAGGGACAGGGGACTTCTACGAGCAGTACTTC